This T cell receptor beta chain was documented in a study of regulatory T cells in long-lasting Graves disease. This clonotype has a count of ten or more. Time point denoted: persistent/refractory GD, antithyroid drugs over 5 years with positive TRAb. With RNA extracted from PBMCs as input, the TCR library was made. Construction of the TCR beta libraries employed iRepertoire HTBI primers in conjunction with Arm-PCR of CDR3 regions. One entry per CDR3 protein, called by TCRdb with MiXCR from the multiplex PCR reads. The sample lists fewer than 550,000 distinct CDR3 sequences, around a fifth occurring once. J gave up 6 bases and V 5 bases, and 8 bases lay outside the gene matches. The CDR3 length is 14 residues.

This chain joins TRBV12-3 or TRBV12-4 and TRBJ2-7, with TRBD1 matching over 9 bases. The sample was peripheral blood mononuclear cells (PBMCs), taken when the disease was refractory, from a patient treated with antithyroid drugs. The clonotype originates from a female donor with Graves disease. CDR3 sequence: CASSVRDRAREQYF. The CDR3 DNA is TGTGCCAGCAGTGTCCGGGACAGGGCACGCGAGCAGTACTTC.